This T cell receptor (beta chain) came from a study of blood T cell repertoires in COVID-19. Study information: Researchers got acute and convalescent COVID-19 samples from the United States, Italy and Spain. Sources were T cells, B-cell-depleted T cells, or PBMCs; the material itself was cDNA or gDNA.

Germline values: CDR1 SNHLY, CDR2 FYNNEI. The ends lost 7 bases at V and 1 base at J; junction bases unmatched: 6. CDR3 size: 14 residues. In the authors' workflow: Amplification of reference gene primers provided the estimated nucleated cell counts. Using immunoSEQ multiplex PCR, the repertoire was profiled, and TCRdb retains in-frame clones only, with some absent. The DNA gave D and trimming, while V, J and clone size come from that table. The sample shows 150,000 to 200,000 clones, more than 75% of them seen only once. V gene TRBV2 combines with J gene TRBJ2-5, with TRBD1 identical over 7 bases. The TCR originated in a man younger than 35 with active or convalescent COVID-19. Sequencing was performed on peripheral blood. The CDR3 loop reads CASNPGQLQETQYF. The CDR3 nucleotides read TGTGCCAGCAATCCGGGACAGCTCCAAGAGACCCAGTACTTC.